This T cell receptor (beta chain) was identified in a study of blood T cell repertoires in COVID-19. Study information: PBMCs, B-cell-depleted T cells, or T cells were the source of the cDNA or gDNA that made up the material.

Donors in Cohort 3 who had recovered were those with two negative PCRs, healthcare professional clearance, or resolution of their symptoms. CDR1 SGHDT and CDR2 YYEEEE come from the germline V gene. V lost 3 bases to trimming and J lost 2 bases; unmatched junction nucleotides: 1. This CDR3 has 14 amino acids. TCRdb's copy holds only in-frame clones and misses some; the assay was immunoSEQ multiplex PCR. The table includes roughly 190,000 clones, 89% detected once. Sequencing was performed on PBMCs or T cells enriched from blood (not recorded which). V and J are TRBV5-6 and TRBJ1-5, with TRBD1 matching over 8 bases. This sequence was found in a woman younger than 30 who had recovered from COVID-19. This CDR3 is CASSWGQGNQPQHF. CDR3 in DNA: TGTGCCAGCAGCTGGGGACAGGGCAATCAGCCCCAGCATTTT.